This T cell receptor (beta chain) came from a study of CD8 T cells in ankylosing spondylitis (dated by TCRdb to the late 2010s). At the level of the whole study: The study profiled T cell receptor beta repertoires in healthy donors and ankylosing spondylitis patients to find disease-linked TCR variants. Samples of peripheral blood were taken, and for ankylosing spondylitis patients, synovial fluid was collected as well. The whole study cohort included over a hundred healthy donors and about two dozen ankylosing spondylitis patients.

Synovial fluid samples were matched to blood samples from the same ankylosing spondylitis patients. With respect to this clonotype: Its specific antigen is unknown. No base qualities exist here, and no much larger clone lies one base off it.

Results and caveats for the whole study, not just this receptor: Some TCR beta motif variants had previously been reported in synovial fluid and blood of reactive arthritis patients, which suggested common disease-initiation mechanisms. Significant enrichment of the disease-linked clones was reported in matched synovial fluid samples from ankylosing spondylitis patients. A CD8+ phenotype was shown by the disease-linked clones, which were found at relatively low frequencies in peripheral blood. A TCR beta motif made up of seven or eight highly homologous amino acid variants appeared to be characteristic of blood from ankylosing spondylitis patients.

CDR1 and CDR2 are drawn from the germline V gene (reference sequence): DFQATT, SNEGSKA. The CDR3 runs 15 residues from the cysteine to the phenylalanine. The DNA shown is the 45-base CDR3, in frame from base 1. A distance of 12 bases separates the germline ends of V and J, which lose 0 bases and 1 base respectively. TCRdb names Illumina HiSeq 2500 as the instrument used. TCR beta libraries were prepared by quantitative 5'-RACE with molecular barcodes. Per the authors' processing: Disease-linked TCR variants were identified with a new computational method built on a probabilistic model of VDJ rearrangement. TCRdb itself trimmed the public reads at Q25 with fastp, ran MiXCR and retained productive beta chains. Under each unique CDR3 protein, matching rows form one entry showing the most common genes and DNA. Here the V and J calls rest on TCRdb's processing, not on the authors' analysis. The sample contains around 100,000 distinct CDR3 sequences, about 25% of them found a single time. Clones ranked in the top ten supply approximately 13% of the sample.

The specimen was synovial fluid, either unsorted or a sorted T cell fraction (not recorded which). The chain links TRBV20-1 with TRBJ2-5; TRBD1 might be the D gene, on 5 matching bases. The source of this sequence is a male donor with ankylosing spondylitis. The sequence in DNA is TGCAGTGCTAGAGACCCCGACAGCCCCCAAGAGACCCAGTACTTC. It translates to CSARDPDSPQETQYF.